The 4 T cell receptor beta chains below all came from one sample that was sequenced in a study of identical twins. TCRdb analysed the 5' RACE reads with MiXCR anew, one entry per CDR3 protein. The data contain hundreds of thousands of distinct CDR3 sequences, 9% to 15% of them singletons. These data also featured in a second study, about yellow fever vaccine responses in identical twins.

The sample taken for sequencing was PBMCs. Every receptor here comes from a woman under 30 in good health.

V usage is TRBV4-1 and J usage is TRBJ2-7; 15 nucleotides agree with TRBD2. The CDR3 totals 17 residues. The germline V gene has CDR1 MGHRA and CDR2 YSYEKL. Unmatched junction bases numbered 9, after V lost 4 bases and J lost 5 bases. In nucleotides, the CDR3 is TGCGCCAGCAGCCTCGCGGGACTAGCGGGAGGTTTAGACGAGCAGTACTTC. This gives the protein CASSLAGLAGGLDEQYF.

This chain connects TRBV20-1 to TRBJ2-3, with TRBD2 matching 15 bases. J lost 2 bases, V lost 6 bases, and 6 bases had no gene match. This CDR3 comprises 16 residues. In germline, CDR1 is DFQATT, CDR2 SNEGSKA (reference sequence). CDR3 protein: CSAPRTSGRATDTQYF. CDR3 nucleotide sequence: TGCAGTGCCCCGAGGACTAGCGGGAGGGCCACAGATACGCAGTATTTT.

This clonotype was recorded at least ten times. V gene TRBV7-2 combines with J gene TRBJ2-3; possibly TRBD1 for D (5 bases). V shed 5 bases and J shed 4 bases, with 13 bases lying between them. The CDR3 consists of 14 residues. The germline V gene has CDR1 SGHTA and CDR2 FQGNSA. This CDR3 is CASSLFFRADTQYF. CDR3 bases: TGTGCCAGCAGCCTTTTCTTCAGGGCAGATACGCAGTATTTT.

The chain links TRBV7-9 to TRBJ2-7; D is uncertain. V lost 2 bases, J lost 6 bases, and 8 bases lay in between. The CDR3 is made up of 12 amino acids. Germline V gene lookup returns CDR1 SEHNR and CDR2 FQNEAQ (reference sequence). The CDR3 protein is CASSLIPSEQYV. The DNA for the CDR3 is TGTGCCAGCAGCTTAATTCCCAGCGAGCAGTACGTC.